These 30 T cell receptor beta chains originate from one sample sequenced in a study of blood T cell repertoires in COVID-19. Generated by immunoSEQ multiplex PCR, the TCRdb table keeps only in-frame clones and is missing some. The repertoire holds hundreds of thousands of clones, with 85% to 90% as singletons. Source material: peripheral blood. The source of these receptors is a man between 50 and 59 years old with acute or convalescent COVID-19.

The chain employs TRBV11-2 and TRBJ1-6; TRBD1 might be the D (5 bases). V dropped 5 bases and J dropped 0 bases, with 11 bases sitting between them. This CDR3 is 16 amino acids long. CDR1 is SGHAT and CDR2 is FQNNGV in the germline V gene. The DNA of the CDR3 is TGTGCCAGCAGCCCCGGGGGGAGCTCCTATAATTCACCCCTCCACTTT. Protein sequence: CASSPGGSSYNSPLHF.

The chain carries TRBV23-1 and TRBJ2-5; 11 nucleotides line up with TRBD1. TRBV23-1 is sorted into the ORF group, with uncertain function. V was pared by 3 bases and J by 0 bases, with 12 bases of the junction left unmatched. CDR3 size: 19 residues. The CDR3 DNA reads TGCGCCAGCAGTCACTGTCCCGGGACAGGGGGGTGCTACCAAGAGACCCAGTACTTC. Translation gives CASSHCPGTGGCYQETQYF.

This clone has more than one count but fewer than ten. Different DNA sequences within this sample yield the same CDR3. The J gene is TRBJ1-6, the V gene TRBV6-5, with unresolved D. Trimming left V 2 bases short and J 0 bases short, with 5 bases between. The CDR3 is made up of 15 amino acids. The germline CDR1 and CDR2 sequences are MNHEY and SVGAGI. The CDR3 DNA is TGTGCCAGCAGTTACGGGAGCTCCTATAATTCACCCCTCCACTTT. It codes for CASSYGSSYNSPLHF.

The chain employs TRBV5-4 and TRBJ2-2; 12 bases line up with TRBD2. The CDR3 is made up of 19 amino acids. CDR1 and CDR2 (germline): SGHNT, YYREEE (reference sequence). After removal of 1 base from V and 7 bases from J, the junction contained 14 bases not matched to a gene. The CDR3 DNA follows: TGTGCCAGCAGCTTGATAATTTCTAGCGGGGGGGCCGGTGTCGGGGAGCTGTTTTTT. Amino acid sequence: CASSLIISSGGAGVGELFF. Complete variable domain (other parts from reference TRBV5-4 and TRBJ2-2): ETGVTQSPTHLIKTRGQQVTLRCSSQSGHNTVSWYQQALGQGPQFIFQYYREEENGRGNFPPRFSGLQFPNYSSELNVNALELDDSALYLCASSLIISSGGAGVGELFFGEGSRLTVL.

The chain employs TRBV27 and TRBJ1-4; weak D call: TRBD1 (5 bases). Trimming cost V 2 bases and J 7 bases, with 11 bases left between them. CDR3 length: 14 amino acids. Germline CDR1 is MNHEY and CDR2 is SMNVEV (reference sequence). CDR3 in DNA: TGTGCCAGCAGTTTAGGGGGGTTCGGTGAAAAACTGTTTTTT. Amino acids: CASSLGGFGEKLFF. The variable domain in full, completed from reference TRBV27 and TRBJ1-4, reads EAQVTQNPRYLITVTGKKLTVTCSQNMNHEYMSWYRQDPGLGLRQIYYSMNVEVTDKGDVPEGYKVSRKEKRNFPLILESPSPNQTSLYFCASSLGGFGEKLFFGSGTQLSVL.

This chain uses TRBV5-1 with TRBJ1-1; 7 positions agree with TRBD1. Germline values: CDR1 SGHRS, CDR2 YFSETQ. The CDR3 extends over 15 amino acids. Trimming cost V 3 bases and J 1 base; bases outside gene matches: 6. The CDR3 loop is CASSSTGTENTEAFF. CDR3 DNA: TGCGCCAGCAGCTCGACCGGGACAGAGAACACTGAAGCTTTCTTT.

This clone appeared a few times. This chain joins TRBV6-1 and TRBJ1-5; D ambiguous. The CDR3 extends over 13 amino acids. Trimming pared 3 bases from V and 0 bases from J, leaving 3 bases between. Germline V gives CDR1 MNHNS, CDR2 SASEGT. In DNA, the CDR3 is TGTGCCAGCAGTGACCATAGCAATCAGCCCCAGCATTTT. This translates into CASSDHSNQPQHF.

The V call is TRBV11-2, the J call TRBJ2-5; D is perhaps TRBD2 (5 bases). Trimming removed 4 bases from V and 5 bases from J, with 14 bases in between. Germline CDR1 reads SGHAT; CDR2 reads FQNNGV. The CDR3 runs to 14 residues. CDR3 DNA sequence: TGTGCCAGCAGCTCCCGACTTCGAGGGGAGACCCAGTACTTC. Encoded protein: CASSSRLRGETQYF. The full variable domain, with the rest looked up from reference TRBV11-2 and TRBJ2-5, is EAGVAQSPRYKIIEKRQSVAFWCNPISGHATLYWYQQILGQGPKLLIQFQNNGVVDDSQLPKDRFSAERLKGVDSTLKIQPAKLEDSAVYLCASSSRLRGETQYFGPGTRLLVL.

The CDR3 bases are TGCGCCAGCAGCCCAGCGCTAGCGGGGGCCCCTCCAAATACGCAGTATTTT. Its translation: CASSPALAGAPPNTQYF. The rearrangement uses TRBV4-1 and TRBJ2-3; 10 positions match TRBD2. Germline CDR1 MGHRA, CDR2 YSYEKL. The CDR3 spans 17 residues. V was pared by 4 bases and J by 7 bases, with 14 bases of the junction left unmatched.

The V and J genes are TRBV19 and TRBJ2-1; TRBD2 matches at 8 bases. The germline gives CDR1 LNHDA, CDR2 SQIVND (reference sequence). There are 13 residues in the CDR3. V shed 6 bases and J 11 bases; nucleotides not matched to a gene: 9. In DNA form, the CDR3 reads TGTGCCAGTAGCGAGCAAGGACTAGCCCAGCAGTTCTTC. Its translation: CASSEQGLAQQFF.

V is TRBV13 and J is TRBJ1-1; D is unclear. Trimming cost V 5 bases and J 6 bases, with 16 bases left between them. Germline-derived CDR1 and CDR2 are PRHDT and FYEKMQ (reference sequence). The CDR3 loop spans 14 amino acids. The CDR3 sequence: CASSPNRAGPEAFF. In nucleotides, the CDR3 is TGTGCCAGCAGCCCGAACAGAGCGGGCCCTGAAGCTTTCTTT.

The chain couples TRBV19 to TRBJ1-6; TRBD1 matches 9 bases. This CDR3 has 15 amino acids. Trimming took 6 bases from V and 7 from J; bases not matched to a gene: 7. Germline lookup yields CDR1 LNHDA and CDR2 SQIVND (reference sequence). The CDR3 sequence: CASSLGTGRNSPLHF. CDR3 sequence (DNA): TGTGCCAGTAGCCTTGGGACAGGGCGAAATTCACCCCTCCACTTT.

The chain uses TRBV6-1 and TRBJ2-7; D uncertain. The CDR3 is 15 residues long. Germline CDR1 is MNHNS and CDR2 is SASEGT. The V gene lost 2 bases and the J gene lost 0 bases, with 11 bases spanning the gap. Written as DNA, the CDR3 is TGTGCCAGCAGTGAAACCGGCGGTAGCTCCTACGAGCAGTACTTC. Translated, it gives CASSETGGSSYEQYF.

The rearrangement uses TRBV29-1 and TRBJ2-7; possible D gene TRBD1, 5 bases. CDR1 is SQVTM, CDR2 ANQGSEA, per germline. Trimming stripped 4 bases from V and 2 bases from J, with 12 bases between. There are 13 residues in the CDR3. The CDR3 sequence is CSVGAGPTYEQYF. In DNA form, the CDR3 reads TGCAGCGTTGGGGCAGGGCCCACCTACGAGCAGTACTTC.

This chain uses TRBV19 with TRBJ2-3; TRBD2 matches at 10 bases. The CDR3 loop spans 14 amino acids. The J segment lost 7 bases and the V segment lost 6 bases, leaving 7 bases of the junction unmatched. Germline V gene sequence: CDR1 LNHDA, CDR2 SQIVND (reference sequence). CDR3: CASRKAGGPYTQYF. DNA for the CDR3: TGTGCCAGTAGGAAAGCGGGGGGGCCTTATACGCAGTATTTT.

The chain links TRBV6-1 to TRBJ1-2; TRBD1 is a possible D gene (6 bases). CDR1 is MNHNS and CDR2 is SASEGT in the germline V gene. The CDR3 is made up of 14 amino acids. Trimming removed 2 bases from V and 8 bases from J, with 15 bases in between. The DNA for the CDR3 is TGTGCCAGCAGTGAAAGTTGGGACATACGAGGCTACACCTTC. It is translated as CASSESWDIRGYTF.

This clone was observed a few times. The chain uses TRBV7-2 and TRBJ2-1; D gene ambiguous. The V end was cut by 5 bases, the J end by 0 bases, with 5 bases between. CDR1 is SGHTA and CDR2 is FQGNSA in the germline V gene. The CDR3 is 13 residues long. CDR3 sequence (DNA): TGTGCCAGCAGCACCAGCTCCTACAATGAGCAGTTCTTC. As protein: CASSTSSYNEQFF.

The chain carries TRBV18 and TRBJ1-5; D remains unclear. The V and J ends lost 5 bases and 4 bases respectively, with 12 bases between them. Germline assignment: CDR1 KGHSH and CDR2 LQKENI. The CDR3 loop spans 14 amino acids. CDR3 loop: CASSDKTENQPQHF. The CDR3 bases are TGTGCCAGCTCAGACAAAACAGAGAATCAGCCCCAGCATTTT.

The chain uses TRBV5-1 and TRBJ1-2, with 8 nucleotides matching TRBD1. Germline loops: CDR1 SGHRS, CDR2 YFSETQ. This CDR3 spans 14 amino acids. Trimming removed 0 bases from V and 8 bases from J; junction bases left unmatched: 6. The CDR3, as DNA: TGCGCCAGCAGCTTGGAGCAGGGGGCGGGAGGCTACACCTTC. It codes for CASSLEQGAGGYTF.

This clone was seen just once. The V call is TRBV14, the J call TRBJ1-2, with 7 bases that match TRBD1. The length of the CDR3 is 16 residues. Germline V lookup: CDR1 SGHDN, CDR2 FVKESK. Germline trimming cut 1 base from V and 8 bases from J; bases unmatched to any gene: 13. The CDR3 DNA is TGTGCCAGCAGCCAAGCACAGGGGACGTTTAGGAGGGGCTACACCTTC. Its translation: CASSQAQGTFRRGYTF.

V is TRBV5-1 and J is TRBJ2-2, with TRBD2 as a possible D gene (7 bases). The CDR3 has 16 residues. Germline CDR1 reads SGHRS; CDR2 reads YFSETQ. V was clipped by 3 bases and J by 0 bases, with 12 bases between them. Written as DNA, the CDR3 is TGCGCCAGCAGCTCGGCGGGGGCTCCGAACACCGGGGAGCTGTTTTTT. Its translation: CASSSAGAPNTGELFF.

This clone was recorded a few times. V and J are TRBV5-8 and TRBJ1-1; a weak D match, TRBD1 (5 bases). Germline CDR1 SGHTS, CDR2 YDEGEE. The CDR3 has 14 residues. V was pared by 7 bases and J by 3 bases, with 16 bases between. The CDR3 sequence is CASDLRELDTEAFF. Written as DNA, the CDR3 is TGTGCCAGCGACCTCAGGGAATTGGACACTGAAGCTTTCTTT.

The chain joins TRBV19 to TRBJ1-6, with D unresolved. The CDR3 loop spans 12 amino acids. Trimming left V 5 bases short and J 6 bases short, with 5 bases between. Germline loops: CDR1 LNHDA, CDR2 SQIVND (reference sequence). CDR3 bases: TGTGCCAGTAGTGAGGGTAATTCACCCCTCCACTTT. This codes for CASSEGNSPLHF.

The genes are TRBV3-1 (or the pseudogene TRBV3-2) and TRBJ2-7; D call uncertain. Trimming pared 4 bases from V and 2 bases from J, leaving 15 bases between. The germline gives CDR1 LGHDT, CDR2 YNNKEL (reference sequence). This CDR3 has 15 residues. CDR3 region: CASSRYSVPPYEQYF. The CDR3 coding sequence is TGTGCCAGCAGCCGCTACAGTGTGCCCCCCTACGAGCAGTACTTC.

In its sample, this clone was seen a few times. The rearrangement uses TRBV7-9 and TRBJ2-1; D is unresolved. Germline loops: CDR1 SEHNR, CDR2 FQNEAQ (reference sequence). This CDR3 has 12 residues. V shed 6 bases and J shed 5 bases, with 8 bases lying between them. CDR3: CASRQNNNEQFF. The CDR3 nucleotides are TGTGCCAGCAGACAAAACAACAATGAGCAGTTCTTC. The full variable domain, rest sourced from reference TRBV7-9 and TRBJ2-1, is DTGVSQNPRHKITKRGQNVTFRCDPISEHNRLYWYRQTLGQGPEFLTYFQNEAQLEKSRLLSDRFSAERPKGSFSTLEIQRTEQGDSAMYLCASRQNNNEQFFGPGTRLTVL.

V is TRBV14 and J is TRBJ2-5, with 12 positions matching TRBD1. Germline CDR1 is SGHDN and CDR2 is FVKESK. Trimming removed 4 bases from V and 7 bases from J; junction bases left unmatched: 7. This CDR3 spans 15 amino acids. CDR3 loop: CASSLRDRGRGTQYF. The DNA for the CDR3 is TGTGCCAGCAGCCTCCGGGACAGGGGGCGTGGGACCCAGTACTTC.

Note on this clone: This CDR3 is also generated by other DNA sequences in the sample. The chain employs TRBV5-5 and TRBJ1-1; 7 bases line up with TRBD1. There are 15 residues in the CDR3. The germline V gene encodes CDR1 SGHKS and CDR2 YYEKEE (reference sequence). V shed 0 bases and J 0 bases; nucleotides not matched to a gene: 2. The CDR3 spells CASSLVDRVNTEAFF. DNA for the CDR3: TGTGCCAGCAGCTTGGTCGACAGGGTGAACACTGAAGCTTTCTTT.

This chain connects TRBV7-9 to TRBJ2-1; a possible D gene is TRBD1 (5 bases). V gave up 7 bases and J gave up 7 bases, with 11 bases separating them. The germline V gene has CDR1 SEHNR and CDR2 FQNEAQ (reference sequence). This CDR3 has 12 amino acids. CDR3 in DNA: TGTGCCAGCACCCCCCCAGGGAATGAGCAGTTCTTC. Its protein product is CASTPPGNEQFF.

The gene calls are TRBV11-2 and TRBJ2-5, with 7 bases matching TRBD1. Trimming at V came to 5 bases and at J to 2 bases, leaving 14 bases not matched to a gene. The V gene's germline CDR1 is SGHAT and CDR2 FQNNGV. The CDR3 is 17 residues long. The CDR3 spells CASSPRGIGGLQETQYF. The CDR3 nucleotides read TGTGCCAGCAGCCCCAGGGGGATAGGGGGCTTACAAGAGACCCAGTACTTC.

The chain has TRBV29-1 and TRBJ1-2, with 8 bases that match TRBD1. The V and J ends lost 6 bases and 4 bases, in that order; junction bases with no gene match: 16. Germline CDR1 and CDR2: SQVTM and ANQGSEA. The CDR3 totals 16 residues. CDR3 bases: TGCAGCGTCCCCGGGGGACAGGACCGACGGGGCTATGGCTACACCTTC. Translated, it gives CSVPGGQDRRGYGYTF.